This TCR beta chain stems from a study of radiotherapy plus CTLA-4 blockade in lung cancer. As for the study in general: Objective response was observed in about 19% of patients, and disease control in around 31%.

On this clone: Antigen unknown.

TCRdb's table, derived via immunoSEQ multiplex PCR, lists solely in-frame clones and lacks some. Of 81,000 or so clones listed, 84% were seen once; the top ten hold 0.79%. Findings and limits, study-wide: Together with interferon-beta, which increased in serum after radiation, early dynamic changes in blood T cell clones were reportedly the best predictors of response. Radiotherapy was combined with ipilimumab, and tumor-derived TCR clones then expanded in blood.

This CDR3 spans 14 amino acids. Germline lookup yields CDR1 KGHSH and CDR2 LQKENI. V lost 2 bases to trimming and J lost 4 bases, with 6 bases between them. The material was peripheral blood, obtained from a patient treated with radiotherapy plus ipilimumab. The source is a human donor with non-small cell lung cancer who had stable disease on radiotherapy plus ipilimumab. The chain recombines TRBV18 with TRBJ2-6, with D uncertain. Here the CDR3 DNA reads TGTGCCAGCTCACCAGGGTGGGGGGCCAACGTCCTGACTTTC. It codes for CASSPGWGANVLTF. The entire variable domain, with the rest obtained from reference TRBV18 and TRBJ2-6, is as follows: NAGVMQNPRHLVRRRGQEARLRCSPMKGHSHVYWYRQLPEEGLKFMVYLQKENIIDESGMPKERFSAEFPKEGPSILRIQQVVRGDSAAYFCASSPGWGANVLTFGAGSRLTVL.